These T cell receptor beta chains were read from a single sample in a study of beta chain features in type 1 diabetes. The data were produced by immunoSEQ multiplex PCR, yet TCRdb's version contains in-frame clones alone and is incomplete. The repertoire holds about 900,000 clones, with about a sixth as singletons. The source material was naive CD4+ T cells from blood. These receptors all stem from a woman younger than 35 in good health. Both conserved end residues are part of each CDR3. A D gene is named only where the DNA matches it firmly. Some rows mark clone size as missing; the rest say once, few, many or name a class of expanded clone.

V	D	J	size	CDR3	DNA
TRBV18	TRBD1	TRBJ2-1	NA	CASSLLPGQTSYNEQFF	TGTGCCAGCTCACTACTTCCGGGACAGACCTCCTACAATGAGCAGTTCTTC
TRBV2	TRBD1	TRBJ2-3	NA	CASRGTGSTDTQYF	TGTGCCAGCAGAGGGACAGGTTCCACAGATACGCAGTATTTT
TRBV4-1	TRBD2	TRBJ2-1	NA	CASSQVGGGRTYNEQFF	TGCGCCAGCAGCCAAGTAGGTGGCGGGAGGACCTACAATGAGCAGTTCTTC
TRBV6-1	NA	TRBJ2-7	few	CASSRDERYEQYF	TGTGCCAGCAGCAGGGATGAAAGGTACGAGCAGTACTTC
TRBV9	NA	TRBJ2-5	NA	CASSVGNQETQYF	TGTGCCAGCAGCGTCGGTAATCAAGAGACCCAGTACTTC
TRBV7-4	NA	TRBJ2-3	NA	CASSLVGVDTQYF	TGTGCCAGCAGCTTAGTCGGAGTAGATACGCAGTATTTT
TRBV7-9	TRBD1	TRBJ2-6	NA	CALGTGALPGANVLTF	TGTGCCTTGGGGACAGGGGCTTTACCTGGGGCCAACGTCCTGACTTTC
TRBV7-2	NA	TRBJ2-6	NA	CASSFKSSGANVLTF	TGTGCCAGCAGCTTCAAGAGCTCTGGGGCCAACGTCCTGACTTTC
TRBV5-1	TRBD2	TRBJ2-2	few	CASSLIASGIGRPGELFF	TGCGCCAGCAGCTTGATCGCTAGCGGGATAGGGCGCCCCGGGGAGCTGTTTTTT
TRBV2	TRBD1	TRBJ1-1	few	CASSSQGAVNTEAFF	TGTGCCAGCAGTTCTCAGGGGGCAGTAAACACTGAAGCTTTCTTT